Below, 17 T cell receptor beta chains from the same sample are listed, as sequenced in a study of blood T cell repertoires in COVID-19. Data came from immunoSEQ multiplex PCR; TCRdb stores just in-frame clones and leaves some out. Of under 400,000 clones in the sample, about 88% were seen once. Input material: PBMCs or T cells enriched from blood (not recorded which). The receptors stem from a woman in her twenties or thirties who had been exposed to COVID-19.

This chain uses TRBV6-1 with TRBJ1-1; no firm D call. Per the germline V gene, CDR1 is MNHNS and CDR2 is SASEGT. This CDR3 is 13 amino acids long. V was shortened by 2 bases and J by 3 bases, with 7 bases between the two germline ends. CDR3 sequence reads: CASSETRDTEAFF. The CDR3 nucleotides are TGTGCCAGCAGTGAAACCCGGGACACTGAAGCTTTCTTT.

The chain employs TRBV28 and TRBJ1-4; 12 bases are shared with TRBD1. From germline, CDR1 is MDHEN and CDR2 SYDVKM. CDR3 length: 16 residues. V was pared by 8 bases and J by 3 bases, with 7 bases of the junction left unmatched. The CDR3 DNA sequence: TGTGCCAGCGGGGGACAGGGGGCATACCCTAATGAAAAACTGTTTTTT. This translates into CASGGQGAYPNEKLFF. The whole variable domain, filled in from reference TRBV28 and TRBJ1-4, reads DVKVTQSSRYLVKRTGEKVFLECVQDMDHENMFWYRQDPGLGLRLIYFSYDVKMKEKGDIPEGYSVSREKKERFSLILESASTNQTSMYLCASGGQGAYPNEKLFFGSGTQLSVL.

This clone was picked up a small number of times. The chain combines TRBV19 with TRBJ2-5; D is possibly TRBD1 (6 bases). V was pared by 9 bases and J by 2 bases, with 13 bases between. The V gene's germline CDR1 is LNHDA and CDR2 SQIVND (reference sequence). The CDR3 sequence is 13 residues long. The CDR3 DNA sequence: TGTGCCAGCCCAGACAGGCAGCAAGAGACCCAGTACTTC. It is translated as CASPDRQQETQYF.

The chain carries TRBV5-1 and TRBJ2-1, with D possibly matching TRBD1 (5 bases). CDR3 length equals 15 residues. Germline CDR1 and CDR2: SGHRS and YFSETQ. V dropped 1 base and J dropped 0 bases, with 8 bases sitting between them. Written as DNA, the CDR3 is TGCGCCAGCAGCTTGATAGGGGACTCCTACAATGAGCAGTTCTTC. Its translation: CASSLIGDSYNEQFF.

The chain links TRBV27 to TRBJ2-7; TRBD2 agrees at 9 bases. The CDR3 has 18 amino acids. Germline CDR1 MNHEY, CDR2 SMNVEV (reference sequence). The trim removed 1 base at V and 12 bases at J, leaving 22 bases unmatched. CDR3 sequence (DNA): TGTGCCAGCAGTTTATATCCCCCAATTACTAGCGGGCCCACTATTCGGTACTTC. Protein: CASSLYPPITSGPTIRYF.

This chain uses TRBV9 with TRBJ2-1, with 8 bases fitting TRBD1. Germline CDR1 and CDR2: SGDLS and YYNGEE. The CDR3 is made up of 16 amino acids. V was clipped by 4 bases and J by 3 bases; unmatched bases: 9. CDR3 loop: CASSPAGTGVYNEQFF. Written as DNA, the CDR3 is TGTGCCAGCAGCCCGGCCGGGACAGGAGTCTACAATGAGCAGTTCTTC.

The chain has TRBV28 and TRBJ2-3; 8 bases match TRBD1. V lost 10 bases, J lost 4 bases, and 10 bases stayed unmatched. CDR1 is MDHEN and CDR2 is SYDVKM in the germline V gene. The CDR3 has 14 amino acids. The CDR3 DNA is TGTGCCACTACGACAGGGGAAAGTTCAGATACGCAGTATTTT. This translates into CATTTGESSDTQYF.

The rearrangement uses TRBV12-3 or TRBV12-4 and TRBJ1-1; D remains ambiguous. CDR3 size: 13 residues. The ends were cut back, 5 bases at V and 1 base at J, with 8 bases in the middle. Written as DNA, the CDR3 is TGTGCCAGCAGTCCAACTCAGAACACTGAAGCTTTCTTT. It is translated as CASSPTQNTEAFF.

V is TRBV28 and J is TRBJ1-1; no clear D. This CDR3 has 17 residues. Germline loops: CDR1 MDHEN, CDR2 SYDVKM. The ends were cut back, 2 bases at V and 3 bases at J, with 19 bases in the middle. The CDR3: CASSLNIRDPKHTEAFF. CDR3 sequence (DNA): TGTGCCAGCAGTTTAAATATTCGGGATCCTAAACACACTGAAGCTTTCTTT.

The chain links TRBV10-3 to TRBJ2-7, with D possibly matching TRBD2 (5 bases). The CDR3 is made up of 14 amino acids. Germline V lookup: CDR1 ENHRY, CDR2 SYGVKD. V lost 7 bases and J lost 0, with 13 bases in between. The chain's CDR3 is CAIKAENSSYEQYF. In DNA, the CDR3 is TGTGCCATCAAAGCGGAGAACAGCTCCTACGAGCAGTACTTC.

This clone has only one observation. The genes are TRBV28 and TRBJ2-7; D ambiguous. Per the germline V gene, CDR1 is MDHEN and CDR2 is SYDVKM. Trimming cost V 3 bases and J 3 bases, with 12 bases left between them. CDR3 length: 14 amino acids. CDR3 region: CASSFFQSNYEQYF. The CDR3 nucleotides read TGTGCCAGCAGTTTTTTTCAGTCGAACTACGAGCAGTACTTC.

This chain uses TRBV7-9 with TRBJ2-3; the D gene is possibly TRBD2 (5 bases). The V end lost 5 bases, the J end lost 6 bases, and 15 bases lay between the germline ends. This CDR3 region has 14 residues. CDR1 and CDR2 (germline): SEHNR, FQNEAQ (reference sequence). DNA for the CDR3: TGTGCCAGCAGCCAACTAACAAGGGAGGATACGCAGTATTTT. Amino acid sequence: CASSQLTREDTQYF.

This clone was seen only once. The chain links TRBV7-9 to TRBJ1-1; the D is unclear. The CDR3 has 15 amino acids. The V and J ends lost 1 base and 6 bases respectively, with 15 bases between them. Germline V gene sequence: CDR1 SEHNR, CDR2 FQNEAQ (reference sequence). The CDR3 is CASSLGSLLGAEAFF. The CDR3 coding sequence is TGTGCCAGCAGCTTAGGGTCTCTCTTGGGCGCTGAAGCTTTCTTT.

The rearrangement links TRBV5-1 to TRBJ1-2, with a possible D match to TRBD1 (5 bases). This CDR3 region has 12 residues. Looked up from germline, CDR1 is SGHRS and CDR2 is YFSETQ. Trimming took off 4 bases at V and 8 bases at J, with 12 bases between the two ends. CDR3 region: CASSNHQGGYTF. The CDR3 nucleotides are TGCGCCAGCAGCAATCACCAGGGAGGCTACACCTTC.

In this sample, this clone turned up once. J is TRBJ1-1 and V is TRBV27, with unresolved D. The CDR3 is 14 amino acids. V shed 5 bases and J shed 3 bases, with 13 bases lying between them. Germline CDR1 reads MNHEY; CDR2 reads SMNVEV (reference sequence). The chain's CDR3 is CASSNPGWDTEAFF. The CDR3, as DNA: TGTGCCAGCAGTAACCCGGGGTGGGACACTGAAGCTTTCTTT.

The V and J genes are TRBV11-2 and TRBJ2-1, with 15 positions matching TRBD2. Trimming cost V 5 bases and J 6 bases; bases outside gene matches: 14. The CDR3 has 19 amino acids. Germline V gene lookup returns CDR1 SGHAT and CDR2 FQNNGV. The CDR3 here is CASSRGLAGGGWLSNEQFF. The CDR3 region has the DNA TGTGCCAGCAGCCGGGGACTAGCGGGAGGTGGTTGGCTATCCAATGAGCAGTTCTTC.

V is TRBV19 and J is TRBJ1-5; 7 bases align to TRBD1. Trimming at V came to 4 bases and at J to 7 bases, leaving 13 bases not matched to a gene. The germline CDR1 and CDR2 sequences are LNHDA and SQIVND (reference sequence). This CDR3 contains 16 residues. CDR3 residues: CASSTRDRVIRQPQHF. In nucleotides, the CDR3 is TGTGCCAGTAGTACACGAGACAGGGTAATAAGGCAGCCCCAGCATTTT.